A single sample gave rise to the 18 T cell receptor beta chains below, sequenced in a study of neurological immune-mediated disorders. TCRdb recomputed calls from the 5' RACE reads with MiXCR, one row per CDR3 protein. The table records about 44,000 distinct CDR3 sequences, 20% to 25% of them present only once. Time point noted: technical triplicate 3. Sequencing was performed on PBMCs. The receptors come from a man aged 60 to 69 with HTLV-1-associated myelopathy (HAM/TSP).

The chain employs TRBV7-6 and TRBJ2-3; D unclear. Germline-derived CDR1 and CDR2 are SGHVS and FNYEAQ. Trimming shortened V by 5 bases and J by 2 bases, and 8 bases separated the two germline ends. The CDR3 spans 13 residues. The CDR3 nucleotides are TGTGCCAGCAGCAAATTGAACACAGATACGCAGTATTTT. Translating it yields CASSKLNTDTQYF.

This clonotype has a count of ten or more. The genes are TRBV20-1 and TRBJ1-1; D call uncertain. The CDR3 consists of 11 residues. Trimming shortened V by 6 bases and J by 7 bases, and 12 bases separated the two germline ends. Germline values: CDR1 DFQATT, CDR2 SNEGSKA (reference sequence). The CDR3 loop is CSAPSLDEAFF. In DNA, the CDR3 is TGCAGTGCGCCTTCCTTGGATGAAGCTTTCTTT.

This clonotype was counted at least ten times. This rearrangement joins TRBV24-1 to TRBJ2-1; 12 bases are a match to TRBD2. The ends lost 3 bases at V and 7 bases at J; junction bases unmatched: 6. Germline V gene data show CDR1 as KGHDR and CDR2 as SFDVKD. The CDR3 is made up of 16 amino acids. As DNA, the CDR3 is TGTGCCACCAGTGATGAGCTAGCGGGAGGGGGAAATGAGCAGTTCTTC. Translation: CATSDELAGGGNEQFF.

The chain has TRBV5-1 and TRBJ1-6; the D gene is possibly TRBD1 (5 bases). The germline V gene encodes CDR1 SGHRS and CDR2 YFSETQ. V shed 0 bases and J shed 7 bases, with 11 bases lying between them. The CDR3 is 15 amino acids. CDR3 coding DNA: TGCGCCAGCAGCTTGGGGGCCGGGGCCAATTCACCCCTCCACTTT. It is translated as CASSLGAGANSPLHF.

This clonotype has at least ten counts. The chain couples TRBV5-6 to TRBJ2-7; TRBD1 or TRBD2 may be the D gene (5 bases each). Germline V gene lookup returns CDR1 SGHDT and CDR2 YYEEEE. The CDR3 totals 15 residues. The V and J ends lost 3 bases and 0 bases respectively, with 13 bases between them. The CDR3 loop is CASSSREWGSYEQYF. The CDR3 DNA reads TGTGCCAGCAGCTCCAGGGAGTGGGGCTCCTACGAGCAGTACTTC.

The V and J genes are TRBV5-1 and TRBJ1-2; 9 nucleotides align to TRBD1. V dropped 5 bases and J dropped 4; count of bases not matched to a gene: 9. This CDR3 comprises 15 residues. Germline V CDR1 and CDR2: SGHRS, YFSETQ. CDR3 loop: CASRKTDRGLYGYTF. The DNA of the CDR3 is TGCGCCAGCAGAAAAACGGACAGGGGCCTCTATGGCTACACCTTC. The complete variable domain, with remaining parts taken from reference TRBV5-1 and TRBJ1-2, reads KAGVTQTPRYLIKTRGQQVTLSCSPISGHRSVSWYQQTPGQGLQFLFEYFSETQRNKGNFPGRFSGRQFSNSRSEMNVSTLELGDSALYLCASRKTDRGLYGYTFGSGTRLTVV.

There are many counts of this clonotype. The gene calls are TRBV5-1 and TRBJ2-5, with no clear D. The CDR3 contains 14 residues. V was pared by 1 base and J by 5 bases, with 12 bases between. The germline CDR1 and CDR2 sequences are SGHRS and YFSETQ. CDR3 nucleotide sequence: TGCGCCAGCAGCTTGTCTGGGGTGGACGAGACCCAGTACTTC. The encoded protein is CASSLSGVDETQYF.

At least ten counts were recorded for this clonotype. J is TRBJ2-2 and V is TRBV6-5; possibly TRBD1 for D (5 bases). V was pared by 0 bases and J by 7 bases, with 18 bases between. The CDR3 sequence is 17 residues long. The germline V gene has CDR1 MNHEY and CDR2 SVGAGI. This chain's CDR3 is CASSYSAGRNTNGELFF. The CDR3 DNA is TGTGCCAGCAGTTACTCGGCAGGGCGCAATACCAACGGGGAGCTGTTTTTT.

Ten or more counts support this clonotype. CDR3 loop: CASSLRGPTNTEAFF. DNA of the CDR3: TGCGCCAGCAGCTTGCGTGGGCCGACGAACACTGAAGCTTTCTTT. J is TRBJ1-1 and V is TRBV5-1; D gene uncertain. Germline CDR1 reads SGHRS; CDR2 reads YFSETQ. The V and J ends lost 1 base and 1 base respectively, with 11 bases between them. CDR3 length: 15 amino acids. Full variable domain (outside the CDR3, taken from reference TRBV5-1 and TRBJ1-1): KAGVTQTPRYLIKTRGQQVTLSCSPISGHRSVSWYQQTPGQGLQFLFEYFSETQRNKGNFPGRFSGRQFSNSRSEMNVSTLELGDSALYLCASSLRGPTNTEAFFGQGTRLTVV.

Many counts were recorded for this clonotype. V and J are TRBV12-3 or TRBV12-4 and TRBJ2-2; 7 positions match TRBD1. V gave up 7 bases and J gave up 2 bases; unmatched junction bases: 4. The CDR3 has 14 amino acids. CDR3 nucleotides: TGTGCCAGCAACCGGGACAGCAACACCGGGGAGCTGTTTTTT. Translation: CASNRDSNTGELFF.

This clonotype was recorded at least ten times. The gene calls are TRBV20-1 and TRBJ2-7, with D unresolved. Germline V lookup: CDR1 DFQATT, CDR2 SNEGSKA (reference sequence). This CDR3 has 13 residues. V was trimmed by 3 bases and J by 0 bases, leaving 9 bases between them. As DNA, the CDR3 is TGCAGTGCTAGTGAGAGGAGCTCCTACGAGCAGTACTTC. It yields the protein CSASERSSYEQYF.

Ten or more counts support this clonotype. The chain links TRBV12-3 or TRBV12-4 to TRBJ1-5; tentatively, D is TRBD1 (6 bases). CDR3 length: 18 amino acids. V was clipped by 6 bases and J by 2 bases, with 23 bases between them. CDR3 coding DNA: TGTGCCAGCAGCCAACAAGCAGGCGTACAGGGAGGCAATCAGCCCCAGCATTTT. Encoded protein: CASSQQAGVQGGNQPQHF.

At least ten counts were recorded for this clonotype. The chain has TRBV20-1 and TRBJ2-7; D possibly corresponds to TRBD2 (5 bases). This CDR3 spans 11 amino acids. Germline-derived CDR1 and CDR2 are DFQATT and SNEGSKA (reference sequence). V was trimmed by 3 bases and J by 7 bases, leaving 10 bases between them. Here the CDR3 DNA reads TGCAGTGCTAGCGGGAACCAGGAGCAGTACTTC. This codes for CSASGNQEQYF.

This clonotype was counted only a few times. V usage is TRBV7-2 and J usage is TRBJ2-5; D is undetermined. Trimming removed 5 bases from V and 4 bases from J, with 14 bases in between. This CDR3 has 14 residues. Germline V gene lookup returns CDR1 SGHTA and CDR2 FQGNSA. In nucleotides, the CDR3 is TGTGCCAGCAGCCGATCCCGATCGGGAGAGACCCAGTACTTC. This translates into CASSRSRSGETQYF.

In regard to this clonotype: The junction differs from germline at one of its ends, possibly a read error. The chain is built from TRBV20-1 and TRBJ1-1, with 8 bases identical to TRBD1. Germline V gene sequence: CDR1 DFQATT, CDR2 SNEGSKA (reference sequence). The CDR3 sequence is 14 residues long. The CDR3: CSGRDSQGAGEAYF. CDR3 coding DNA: TGCAGTGGCAGGGATTCTCAGGGGGCCGGAGAAGCTTACTTT.

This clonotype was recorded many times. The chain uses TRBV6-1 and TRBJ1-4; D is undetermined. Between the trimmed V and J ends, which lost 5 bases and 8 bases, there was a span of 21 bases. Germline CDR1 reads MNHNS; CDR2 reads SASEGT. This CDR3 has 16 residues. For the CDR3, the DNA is TGTGCCAGCAGTCCCTTAGGTGGGATGGTAGGGGAAAAACTGTTTTTT. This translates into CASSPLGGMVGEKLFF.

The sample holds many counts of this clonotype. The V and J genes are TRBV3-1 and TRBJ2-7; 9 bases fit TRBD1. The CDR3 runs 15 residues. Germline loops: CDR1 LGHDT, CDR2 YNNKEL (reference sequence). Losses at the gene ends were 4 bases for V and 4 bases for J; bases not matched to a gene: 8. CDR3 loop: CASSRADRGRYEQYF. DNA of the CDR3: TGTGCCAGCAGCCGAGCGGACAGGGGTAGATACGAGCAGTACTTC.

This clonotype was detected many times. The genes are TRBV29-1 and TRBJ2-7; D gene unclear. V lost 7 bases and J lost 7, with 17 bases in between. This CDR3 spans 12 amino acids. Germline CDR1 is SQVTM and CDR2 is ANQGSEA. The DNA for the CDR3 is TGCAGCGCGGCAGTCACTTTGGGAGAGCAGTACTTC. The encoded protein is CSAAVTLGEQYF.